This T cell receptor beta chain stems from a study of T cell responses to AZD1222 COVID-19 vaccine. Produced via immunoSEQ multiplex PCR; TCRdb's table is partial and in-frame only. The sample records about 160,000 clones, around 93% being singletons. To note about this clone: Its antigen remains unknown.

Broader study findings: Seropositive AZD1222 recipients at baseline numbered only 6 or 7.

Germline V gene lookup returns CDR1 LGHNA and CDR2 YSLEER. The CDR3 length is 20 residues. The trim removed 4 bases at V and 3 bases at J, leaving 23 bases unmatched. The chain couples TRBV4-3 to TRBJ2-5; 7 positions match TRBD2. The sequencing here drew on peripheral blood, taken on day 0 of AZD1222 vaccination. This TCR was sampled from an adult in good health. The CDR3 spells CASSPPGEGGPPKTKETQYF. CDR3 in DNA: TGCGCCAGCAGCCCCCCTGGGGAGGGAGGGCCTCCCAAGACCAAAGAGACCCAGTACTTC.